This T cell receptor (beta chain) was captured in a study of T cells after yellow fever vaccination. Whole-study findings and limits: Abundant bulk-population clonotypes could contaminate the FACS-sorted repertoires. Reappearing after the booster were most of the clones from primary vaccination (roughly 96% CD4, about 88% CD8).

UMIs and a universal primer site were added when TCR cDNA was made by 5'RACE template switching. TCRdb independently ran MiXCR on the 5' RACE reads; one entry per CDR3 protein. The sample holds about 400,000 distinct CDR3 sequences, 11% seen once. Germline values: CDR1 SGHRS, CDR2 YFSETQ. The CDR3 covers 15 residues. V was cut by 5 bases and J by 7 bases, with 19 bases left in between. This clonotype was seen a few times. Its antigen is still unknown. The clonotype was recovered from a man aged 18 to 30 who received the YFV17D yellow fever vaccine. Material: PBMCs, obtained on the day of the first yellow fever vaccination. The rearrangement joins TRBV5-1 to TRBJ2-1; D may correspond to TRBD1 or TRBD2 (6 bases each). The CDR3 region has the DNA TGCGCCAGCAGTTCCGGGACTGGGGGGCCTAATGAGCAGTTCTTC. Its translation: CASSSGTGGPNEQFF.